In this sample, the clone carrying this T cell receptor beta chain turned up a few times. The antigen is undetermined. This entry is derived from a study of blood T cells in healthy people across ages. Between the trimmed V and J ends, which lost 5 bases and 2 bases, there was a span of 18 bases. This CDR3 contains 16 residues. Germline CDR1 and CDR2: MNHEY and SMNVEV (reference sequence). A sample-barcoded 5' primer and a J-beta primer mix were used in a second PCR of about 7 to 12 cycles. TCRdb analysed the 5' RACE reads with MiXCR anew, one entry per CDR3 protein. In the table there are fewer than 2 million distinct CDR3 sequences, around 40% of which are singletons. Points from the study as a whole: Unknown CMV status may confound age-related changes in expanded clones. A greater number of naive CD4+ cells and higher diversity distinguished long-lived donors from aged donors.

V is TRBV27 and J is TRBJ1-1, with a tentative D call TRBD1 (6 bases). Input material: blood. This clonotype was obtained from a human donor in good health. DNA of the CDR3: TGTGCCAGCAGTCCCTTGCCGGGACAACAAAACACTGAAGCTTTCTTT. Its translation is CASSPLPGQQNTEAFF.